Listed below are T cell receptor beta chains from one sample, sequenced in a study of cytomegalovirus exposure and HLA in healthy donors. The table came from immunoSEQ multiplex PCR; TCRdb's copy has only in-frame clones and leaves some out. Counted here are approximately 220,000 clones, roughly 79% occurring once; the ten biggest clones make up less than 2%. The sequenced material came from PBMCs. The receptors originated from a male donor in good health and CMV-seronegative. Each CDR3 is given with its conserved first and last residue. The order of the fields is clone size, J gene, V gene, D gene, CDR3 DNA, CDR3 protein. A D gene is named only where the DNA matches it firmly. Not all rows give a size; the values are once, few, many and, for expanded clones, a class.

>-|TRBJ2-6|TRBV5-1|-
TGCGCCAGCAGCTCTCAGGACTCTGGGGCCAACGTCCTGACTTTC
CASSSQDSGANVLTF
>-|TRBJ2-2|TRBV5-4|-
TGTGCCAGCAGCTCAGGGCGGGACCGGGGCGCCGGGGAGCTGTTTTTT
CASSSGRDRGAGELFF
>-|TRBJ2-7|TRBV19|-
TGTGCCACCAGGGGTTCTTGGGGACAAACCTACGAGCAGTACTTC
CATRGSWGQTYEQYF
>few|TRBJ1-1|TRBV4-3|-
TGCGCCAGCAGCCAAGATCCTGGGGCCACTGAAGCTTTCTTT
CASSQDPGATEAFF
>-|TRBJ1-4|TRBV14|TRBD1
TGTGCCAGCAGCCCCCGGACAGGGGCTCAGGGAAAACTGTTTTTT
CASSPRTGAQGKLFF
>-|TRBJ1-2|TRBV7-3|TRBD1
TGTGCCAGCAGCCCCCGCGGGACAGACCCTCATGGCTACACCTTC
CASSPRGTDPHGYTF
>-|TRBJ2-7|TRBV7-2|-
TGTGCCAGCAGCCGGAGCTACGAGCAGTACTTC
CASSRSYEQYF
>-|TRBJ2-3|TRBV19|TRBD1
TGTGCCAGTAGTATTGACACAGGGGGCATGGATACGCAGTATTTT
CASSIDTGGMDTQYF
>-|TRBJ2-3|TRBV29-1|-
TGCAGCGAGCTCGGCACAGATACGCAGTATTTT
CSELGTDTQYF
>-|TRBJ1-3|TRBV28|-
TGTGCCAGCATTCCCGGGGGGTCTGGAAACACCATATATTTT
CASIPGGSGNTIYF
>-|TRBJ2-5|TRBV9|TRBD2
TGTGCCAGCGGGGAGGCTAGCGGGAGAGGAGAGACCCAGTACTTC
CASGEASGRGETQYF